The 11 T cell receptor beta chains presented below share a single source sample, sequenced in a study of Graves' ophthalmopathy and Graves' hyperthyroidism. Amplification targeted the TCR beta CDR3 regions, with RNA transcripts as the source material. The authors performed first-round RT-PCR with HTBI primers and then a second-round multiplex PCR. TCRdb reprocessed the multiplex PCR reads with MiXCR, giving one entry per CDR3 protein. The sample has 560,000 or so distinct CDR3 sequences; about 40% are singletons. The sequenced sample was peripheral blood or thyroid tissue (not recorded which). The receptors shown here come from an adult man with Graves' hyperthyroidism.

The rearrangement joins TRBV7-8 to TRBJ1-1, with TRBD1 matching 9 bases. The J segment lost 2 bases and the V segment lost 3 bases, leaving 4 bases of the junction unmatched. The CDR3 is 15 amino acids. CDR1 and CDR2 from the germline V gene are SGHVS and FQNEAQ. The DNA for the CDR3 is TGTGCCAGCAGCTTGCGACAGGGGGGTAACACTGAAGCTTTCTTT. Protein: CASSLRQGGNTEAFF. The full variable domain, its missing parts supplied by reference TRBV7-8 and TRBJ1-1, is GAGVSQSPRYKVAKRGQDVALRCDPISGHVSLFWYQQALGQGPEFLTYFQNEAQLDKSGLPSDRFFAERPEGSVSTLKIQRTQQEDSAVYLCASSLRQGGNTEAFFGQGTRLTVV.

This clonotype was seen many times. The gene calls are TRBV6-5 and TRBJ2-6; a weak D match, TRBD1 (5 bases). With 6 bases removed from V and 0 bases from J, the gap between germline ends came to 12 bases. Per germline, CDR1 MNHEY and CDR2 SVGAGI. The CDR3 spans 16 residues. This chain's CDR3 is CASSPDRLSGANVLTF. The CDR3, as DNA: TGTGCCAGCAGCCCCGACAGACTCTCTGGGGCCAACGTCCTGACTTTC.

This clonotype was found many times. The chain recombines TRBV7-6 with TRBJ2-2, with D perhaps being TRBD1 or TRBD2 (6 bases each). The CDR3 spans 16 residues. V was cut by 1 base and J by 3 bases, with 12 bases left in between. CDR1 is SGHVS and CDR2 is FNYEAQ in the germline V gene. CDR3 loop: CASSLVDGGHTGELFF. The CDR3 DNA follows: TGTGCCAGCAGCTTAGTGGACGGGGGCCACACCGGGGAGCTGTTTTTT.

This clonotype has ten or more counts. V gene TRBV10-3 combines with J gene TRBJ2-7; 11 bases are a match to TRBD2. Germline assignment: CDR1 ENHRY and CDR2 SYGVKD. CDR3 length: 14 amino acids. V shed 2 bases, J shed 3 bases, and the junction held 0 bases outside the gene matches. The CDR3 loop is CAISETSGSYEQYF. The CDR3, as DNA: TGTGCCATCAGTGAGACTAGCGGGAGCTACGAGCAGTACTTC.

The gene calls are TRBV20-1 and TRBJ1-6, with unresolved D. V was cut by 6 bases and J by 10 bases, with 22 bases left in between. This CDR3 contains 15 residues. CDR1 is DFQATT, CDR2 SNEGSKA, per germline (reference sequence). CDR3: CSASTRRAVGSPLHF. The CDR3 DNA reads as TGCAGTGCCAGCACCAGGCGGGCCGTGGGGTCACCCCTCCACTTT.

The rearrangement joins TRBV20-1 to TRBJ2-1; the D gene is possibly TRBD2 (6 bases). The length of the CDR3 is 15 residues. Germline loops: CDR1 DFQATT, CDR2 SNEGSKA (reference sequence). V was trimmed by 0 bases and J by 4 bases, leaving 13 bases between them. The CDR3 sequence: CSARDRGSGYNEQFF. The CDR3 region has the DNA TGCAGTGCTAGAGATAGGGGTAGCGGATACAATGAGCAGTTCTTC.

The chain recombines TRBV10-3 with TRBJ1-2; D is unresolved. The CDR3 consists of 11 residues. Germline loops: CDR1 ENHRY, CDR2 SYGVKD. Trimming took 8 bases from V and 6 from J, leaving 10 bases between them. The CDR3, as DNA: TGTGCCATCTCCCGGGAAAATGGCTACACCTTC. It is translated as CAISRENGYTF.

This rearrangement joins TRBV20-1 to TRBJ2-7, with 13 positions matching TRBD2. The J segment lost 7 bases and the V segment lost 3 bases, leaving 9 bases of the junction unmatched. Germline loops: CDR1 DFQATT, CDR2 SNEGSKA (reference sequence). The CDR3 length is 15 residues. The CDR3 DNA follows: TGCAGTGCTAGGAGGACTAGCGGGAGCCTTCATGAGCAGTACTTC. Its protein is CSARRTSGSLHEQYF.

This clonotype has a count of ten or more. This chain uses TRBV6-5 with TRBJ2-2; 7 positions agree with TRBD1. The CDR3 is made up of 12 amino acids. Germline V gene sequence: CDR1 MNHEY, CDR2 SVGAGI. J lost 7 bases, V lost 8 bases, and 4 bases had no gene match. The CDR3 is CASGPGGGELFF. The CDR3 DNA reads TGTGCCAGCGGACCAGGGGGCGGGGAGCTGTTTTTT.

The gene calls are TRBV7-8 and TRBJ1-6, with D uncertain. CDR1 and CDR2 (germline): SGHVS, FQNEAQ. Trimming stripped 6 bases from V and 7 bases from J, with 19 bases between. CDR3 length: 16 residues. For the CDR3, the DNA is TGTGCCAGCAGAACCACGGCCGATAGACGGAATTCACCCCTCCACTTT. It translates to CASRTTADRRNSPLHF.

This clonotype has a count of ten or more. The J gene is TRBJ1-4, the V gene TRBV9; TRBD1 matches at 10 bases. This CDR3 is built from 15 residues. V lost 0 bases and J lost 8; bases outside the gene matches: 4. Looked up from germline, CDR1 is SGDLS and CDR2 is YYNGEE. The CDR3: CASSVGGTGVEKLFF. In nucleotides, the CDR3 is TGTGCCAGCAGCGTAGGGGGGACAGGGGTGGAAAAACTGTTTTTT.